The entry below gives a single T cell receptor (beta chain) sequence along with its context. Only in-frame clones appear in the TCRdb table, and some are missing; sequencing was by immunoSEQ multiplex PCR. Of more than 200,000 clones listed, around 83% are singletons. CDR1 is MNHNS and CDR2 is SASEGT in the germline V gene. The CDR3 is 18 residues long. Trimming at V came to 4 bases and at J to 6 bases, leaving 16 bases not matched to a gene. The record originates from a study of blood T cell repertoires in COVID-19. The receptor comes from a woman in her fifties or sixties with acute or convalescent COVID-19. This sequence joins TRBV6-1 and TRBJ2-3; 10 bases agree with TRBD2. The sample consisted of peripheral blood. CDR3 sequence (DNA): TGTGCCAGCAGTGCCTCTGGGGCTAGCGGGAGCTGGGCGGATACGCAGTATTTT. Protein: CASSASGASGSWADTQYF.